This TCR beta chain was documented in a study of cytomegalovirus exposure and HLA in healthy donors. The PCR contained 60 Vbeta and 13 Jbeta primers. Sequenced by immunoSEQ multiplex PCR; TCRdb stores in-frame clones only, minus some. In the table there are some 99,000 clones, 69% of which are singletons. After removal of 4 bases from V and 3 bases from J, the junction contained 8 bases not matched to a gene. Per germline, CDR1 MNHEY and CDR2 SVGAGI. The CDR3 is 15 residues long. With respect to this clone: No antigen is known for it.

Study-wide points: There were some V segments, including TRBV6-2 and TRBV6-3, excluded as indistinguishable. Later, an analysis found that common viral pathogens appeared to be linked with several of the most significant clusters. Sequencing artifact likely explains a cluster of highly shared sequence variants.

This receptor was obtained from a female donor in good health and CMV-seronegative. This chain connects TRBV6-5 to TRBJ1-1, with TRBD1 matching over 7 bases. What was sequenced was PBMCs. CDR3 bases: TGTGCCAGCAGTTTGATTACAGGGGAGGACACTGAAGCTTTCTTT. Its protein product is CASSLITGEDTEAFF.